Below, one T cell receptor beta chain is given with its context. The antigen it recognizes is unknown. No much larger clone exists at a distance of one base, and base qualities are not known. The data originate from a study of cytomegalovirus exposure and HLA in healthy donors (dated by TCRdb to the late 2010s). Broadly, across the study: An earlier analysis of 587 of the donors reported 276 Gb of sequence data and 117 million unique TCR beta sequences obtained from about 180 million T cells. An early release that covered fewer than 750 HLA-typed donors contained around 330 gigabases of sequencing data and tens of millions of unique TCR sequences. Of the roughly 410 genotyped donors, less than 90% were placed in the genetic ancestry cluster associated with self-reported Caucasian donors. The aim of the study was to test whether cataloging public T cell receptors could identify signatures of past pathogen exposure. The study profiled the T cell repertoires of approximately 700 subjects by immunosequencing and related them to cytomegalovirus serostatus. A separate validation cohort of roughly 120 different subjects was used in addition to the roughly 670-subject first cohort. To predict cytomegalovirus infection status, the study brought together high-throughput TCR immunosequencing, statistical association of individual TCRs with disease status, and machine learning. A later analysis re-examined previously published TCR beta repertoires from 500 to 700 donors and added high-resolution HLA genotyping to investigate patterns of TCR occurrence. Rather than drawing on any new phenotypic data, the later analysis identified candidate immune exposures from TCR beta sequences and the way those sequences occurred across donors. To decide whether each TCR beta V gene segment behaved as functional or pseudogenic, an earlier analysis of fewer than 750 of the donors relied on high-throughput TCR beta sequencing. Donor age, sex, ethnicity and CMV serostatus were collected together with the repertoire data. Genome-wide SNP genotypes for about 65% of the 666 donors were used in a later genetic analysis, which treated that subset as a discovery cohort. All discovery cohort repertoires had been generated on a single sequencing platform. HLA typing included class I and class II loci at four-digit resolution. Typing coverage varied by locus: about 629-630 donors for A, B, C, DRB1 and DQB1; more than 500 for DQA1; 600 to 610 for DPA1; roughly 470 for DPB1. Several DR-DQ haplotypes were treated as single units for association and clustering because of strong linkage in the cohort. Across approximately 420 genotyped donors of the cohort, an average of about 250,000 unique TCR beta nucleotide sequences per donor were sequenced, and approximately 17% of those sequences were non-productive. General study outcomes and caveats: This cohort had only TCR beta chains sequenced, and the lack of alpha or paired-chain data limited which features could be detected. Sequencing depth was assumed to be roughly uniform across donors in the presence/absence analyses, though that assumption may not hold. A further reported finding was that TCR beta sequences accurately predicted the HLA-A and HLA-B alleles for most subjects in the first cohort. CMV serostatus was the only immune exposure information available for the cohort. In the study, approximately 160 TCR beta chains were listed as associated with cytomegalovirus. A later analysis found that most CMV-associated TCR beta chains appeared HLA-restricted, with HLA associations seemingly driven largely by CMV exposure. According to a later genetic analysis, donors in an Asian-associated ancestry cluster had fewer N-insertions in productive TCRs than the approximately 700-donor mean. Because some donors lacked HLA typing at each locus, the association tests relied only on the typed subset. The earlier analysis of some 560 of the donors excluded around 17 rarely observed V segments, including chromosome 9 orphons, because counts were too low. Because the 87-base-pair reads could not distinguish some IMGT-functional V segments, including TRBV6-2 and TRBV6-3, those segments were excluded. Across donors, most TCR sequences were observed very rarely, whereas some public TCRs were present in many individuals. In an earlier analysis of some 500 of the donors, most TCR beta V segments were observed in productive rearrangements about 87% or about 30% of the time, broadly matching IMGT annotations. A later analysis found that TCR association rates varied across HLA loci, with DRB1 alleles showing the most associated TCRs and HLA-C alleles the fewest. According to the authors, the approach could potentially be generalized to other disease states and immunological phenotypes. In a later analysis, HLA-associated TCR beta chains were found to be more clonally expanded and to have lower generation probabilities than equally common non-associated chains. Linkage disequilibrium might explain the correlated functional status among segregating V segments, but an unknown experimental factor could not be ruled out. The sequencing pipeline was judged likely to have produced a cluster of highly shared sequence variants as a technical artifact. In a later analysis, several top co-occurrence clusters were reported to appear linked to parvovirus B19, influenza, CMV and Epstein-Barr virus. The classifier was reported to diagnose cytomegalovirus status with high specificity and sensitivity in both the original and validation cohorts. V-gene and J-gene trimming of TCR beta chains was associated with a missense DCLRE1C variant in a later genetic analysis, and the association was replicated in an independent cohort. Specific HLA alleles were associated with 18,000 or so TCR beta sequences at a false discovery rate of 0.05 in a later analysis. A few of the identified cytomegalovirus-associated TCR beta chains were confirmed in vitro to be specific for cytomegalovirus antigens. When HLA alleles, especially DR and DQ, strongly co-occurred, attributing TCR associations to individual alleles was difficult.

The cohort consisted of 650 to 700 healthy bone marrow donors. At the time of sampling, all cohort members were nominally healthy, though unrecorded immune exposures were likely present. The donor tested CMV seronegative and was one of the 352 seronegative cohort members. Every donor gave a peripheral blood sample, and the peripheral blood mononuclear cells from that sample were used for TCR beta sequencing. Genomic DNA extraction from the blood cell samples was performed with the Qiagen DNeasy Blood Extraction Kit. The library relied on the immunoSEQ multiplex PCR assay. A mixture of 60 forward primers for TCR Vbeta segments and 13 reverse primers for TCR Jbeta segments was used in the multiplex PCR. A multiplex PCR assay on genomic DNA amplified the CDR3 region of rearranged TCR beta genes. The amplified TCR beta libraries were sequenced on the Illumina HiSeq System as 87-base-pair reads. In the original analysis: In a later analysis, some 80 million unique TCR beta chains were counted across the 650 to 700 repertoires, and approximately 11 million of these chains were shared by at least two donors. A nearest-neighbor algorithm error-corrected the raw reads and collapsed the reads into unique sequences, merging closely related sequences to remove PCR and sequencing errors. CDR3 sequences were aligned to IMGT reference sequences to assign V, D and J gene segments. For a sequence to be retained, a match of at least six nucleotides to both a V gene segment and a J gene segment was required. Rearrangements were called productive when the CDR3 lacked stop codons and stayed in frame with V and J; all others were non-productive. CDR3 was defined by IMGT convention, running from the second conserved V-encoded cysteine to the conserved J-encoded phenylalanine. The earlier analysis of a few hundred of the donors excluded any sequence lacking an unambiguous match to a single V gene segment. In an earlier analysis of about 590 of the donors, a V segment was called functional when productive rearrangements were above 56.7%, and segregating when the standard deviation between donors exceeded 5%. A statistical classification framework was built for diagnosing cytomegalovirus status from the catalog of TCR beta chain sequences. V and J gene assignment, in a later analysis, came from comparing TCR nucleotide sequences with IMGT/GENE-DB human TR gene sequences. In a later analysis, CDR3 sequences and most-parsimonious VDJ recombination scenarios were assigned using the TCRdist pipeline. In a later analysis, each TCR beta chain was defined by its CDR3 amino acid sequence together with its V-gene family, and reads without a unique V-gene family were excluded. A later analysis removed 592 highly shared, low-generation-probability nucleotide sequences to deal with suspected cross-contamination and a sequencing artifact. A later analysis calculated a clonal expansion index for each public chain from normalized within-repertoire ranks of inferred template counts. In a later analysis, generation probabilities were computed using a VDJ recombination model fitted to out-of-frame rearrangements, and the results were checked against IGoR. A later analysis scored TCR-TCR, TCR-HLA and TCR-CMV co-occurrence with hypergeometric tests, applying a repertoire-size bias correction to TCR pairs. To estimate false discovery rates, a later analysis permuted the HLA or CMV assignments 20 times. In a later analysis, co-occurring TCRs were grouped using DBSCAN, with TCRdist sequence similarity added in when clustering inside HLA-allele-positive subsets. Repertoires with fewer than 30,000 or more than 120,000 public chains, plus five repertoires with anomalous nucleotide sharing, were excluded from co-occurrence clustering. The table comes from immuneACCESS by way of TCRdb, which keeps in-frame sequences with V and J called. Part of the clones is missing from these tables; in studies checked, under half for an unresolved V gene and the rest for unknown reasons. The V and J calls and the clone size are those of that table, but D and trimming were determined from the DNA. The sample table lists 180,000 or so clones, roughly 83% of them with a count of one. The ten most abundant clones make up less than 2.5% of the sample.

Relative to germline, V is missing 6 bases and J is missing 11 bases, with 5 bases of the junction outside any gene match. Reading the germline V gene gives CDR1 MNHNS and CDR2 SASEGT. Including cysteine and phenylalanine, the CDR3 has 12 amino acids. CDR3 DNA only is kept here, 36 bases in frame from base 1. Sequenced: PBMCs. This receptor chain uses TRBV6-1 and TRBJ1-3; 9 bases in the middle match TRBD1. The sequence was obtained from a woman aged 50 to 60 in good health and CMV-seronegative. The sequenced DNA is TGTGCCAGCAGCCACAGGGGGCGACCCATATATTTT. Translated, this is CASSHRGRPIYF.